This T cell receptor (beta chain) is from a study of human T cells and chemical hapten exposure. Study-wide points: Donors, who had alopecia, may show an immune response that differs from healthy people's.

Trimming pared 0 bases from V and 3 bases from J, leaving 10 bases between. The CDR3 runs to 15 residues. CDR1 is SGHDT, CDR2 YYEEEE, per germline. Authors' processing steps: Across samples, TCR counts had a median of roughly 100,000 and ranged from about 23,224 to 700,000. From the RACE reads, TCRdb called clonotypes with MiXCR, one entry per CDR3 protein. These V and J calls rely on TCRdb rather than the paper's analysis. The sample has around 260,000 distinct CDR3 sequences, 7.5% to 9% seen once. Specified time point: pre-sensitization, week 0. Described treatment: therapeutic diphenylcyclopropenone sensitization with weekly scalp DPC. Patches went on only after blood had been drawn each time. Suited to DPC and affected by alopecia, the donors ranged from 18 to 70 years old. This clonotype was recorded once. Its target is unknown.

The V and J genes are TRBV5-6 and TRBJ1-5, with D unclear. The clonotype originates from a woman aged 35 to 49 with alopecia areata. Some clones in this sample may be carry-over from other donors' samples. The sample here was whole blood, taken in connection with sensitization to the hapten diphenylcyclopropenone (DPC). CDR3 sequence: CASSLGGFPNQPQHF. The DNA of the CDR3 is TGTGCCAGCAGCTTGGGTGGATTTCCCAATCAGCCCCAGCATTTT.